The source of this T cell receptor beta chain is a study of cytomegalovirus exposure and HLA in healthy donors. Study context: Unique TCRs from HLA-typed donors, 80 million to 90 million of them, were held in an early data release.

Germline V gene sequence: CDR1 LNHNV, CDR2 YYDKDF (reference sequence). The CDR3 is 16 amino acids. Losses at the gene ends were 1 base for V and 5 bases for J; bases not matched to a gene: 8. Both 60 Vbeta primers and 13 Jbeta primers went into the PCR. Libraries were prepared by immunoSEQ multiplex PCR; TCRdb keeps only in-frame clonotypes and omits some of them. The sample has about 130,000 clones, around 80% seen once; the top ten hold approximately 1.4%. The sample taken for sequencing was PBMCs. The TCR originated in a female donor in good health and CMV-seronegative. The V and J genes are TRBV15 and TRBJ2-1, with TRBD2 identical over 7 bases. Here the CDR3 reads CATSRGGASGHNEQFF. The CDR3 coding sequence is TGTGCCACCAGCAGAGGTGGGGCTAGCGGACACAATGAGCAGTTCTTC. The full variable domain, with the rest looked up from reference TRBV15 and TRBJ2-1, is DAMVIQNPRYQVTQFGKPVTLSCSQTLNHNVMYWYQQKSSQAPKLLFHYYDKDFNNEADTPDNFQSRRPNTSFCFLDIRSPGLGDTAMYLCATSRGGASGHNEQFFGPGTRLTVL.